This T cell receptor (beta chain) was captured in a study of cytomegalovirus exposure and HLA in healthy donors. Findings and limits, study-wide: Earlier findings revealed that most TCR beta V segments proved productive either about 87% or about 30% of the time. Later analysis associated a missense DCLRE1C variant with TCR beta V- and J-gene trimming.

It was with 60 Vbeta and 13 Jbeta primers that the PCR ran. Authors' data handling: A follow-up analysis tallied about 80 million unique TCR beta chains, about 11 million shared. The method was immunoSEQ multiplex PCR; TCRdb's version includes in-frame clones alone and lacks a portion of them. The DNA was the basis for D and trimming; V, J and clone size are from that table. The sample includes more than 85,000 clones, approximately 68% of them seen just once. Points on this clone: Its antigen is not known.

Trimming removed 0 bases from V and 6 bases from J, with 9 bases in between. Germline CDR1 and CDR2: GTSNPN and SVGIG (reference sequence). The CDR3 has 13 residues. This TCR was recovered from a woman in her late teens or twenties in good health and CMV-seropositive. The sample was PBMCs. V is TRBV30 and J is TRBJ1-5; D unresolved. This CDR3 is CAWSVSGSQPQHF. Here the CDR3 DNA reads TGTGCCTGGAGTGTAAGTGGGAGTCAGCCCCAGCATTTT. Full variable domain (remainder filled in from reference TRBV30 and TRBJ1-5): SQTIHQWPATLVQPVGSPLSLECTVEGTSNPNLYWYRQAAGRGLQLLFYSVGIGQISSEVPQNLSASRPQDRQFILSSKKLLLSDSGFYLCAWSVSGSQPQHFGDGTRLSIL.